This T cell receptor beta chain originates from a study of cytomegalovirus exposure and HLA in healthy donors. Germline CDR1 reads WSHSY; CDR2 reads SAAADI. V dropped 9 bases and J dropped 0 bases, with 15 bases sitting between them. CDR3 size: 15 residues. This clone was observed once. PCR primers comprised 60 Vbeta and 13 Jbeta primers. The assay was immunoSEQ multiplex PCR, and TCRdb's table has in-frame clones only and misses some. The repertoire holds some 120,000 clones, with about four fifths as singletons. The chain employs TRBV10-2 and TRBJ1-5, with a tentative D call TRBD1 (6 bases). The clonotype was recovered from a woman aged 18-29 years in good health and CMV-seropositive. Material for sequencing was PBMCs. CDR3 nucleotide sequence: TGCGCCAGTACAGGGACGGAACATAGCAATCAGCCCCAGCATTTT. Its protein is CASTGTEHSNQPQHF.